This T cell receptor (beta chain) is drawn from a study of OX40 agonist ivuxolimab in advanced cancers. Background on the study: Having had anti-PD-1, anti-PD-L1 or anti-CTLA-4 therapy before was allowed, and more than 35% had some.

Produced via immunoSEQ multiplex PCR; TCRdb's table is partial and in-frame only. This table holds fewer than 80,000 clones, less than 90% found once. The CDR3 runs to 16 residues. The germline V gene has CDR1 SNHLY and CDR2 FYNNEI. V dropped 4 bases and J dropped 3 bases, with 16 bases sitting between them. The sample consisted of CD4+ or CD8+ T cells sorted from blood, taken in a trial of the OX40 agonist ivuxolimab. The chain recombines TRBV2 with TRBJ1-3; perhaps TRBD1 as D (5 bases). The sequence derives from an adult with an advanced solid tumor such as melanoma, head and neck, liver or kidney cancer. The CDR3 is CASSANRPRDGNTIYF. The DNA for the CDR3 is TGTGCCAGCAGTGCGAACAGGCCCCGGGATGGAAACACCATATATTTT.